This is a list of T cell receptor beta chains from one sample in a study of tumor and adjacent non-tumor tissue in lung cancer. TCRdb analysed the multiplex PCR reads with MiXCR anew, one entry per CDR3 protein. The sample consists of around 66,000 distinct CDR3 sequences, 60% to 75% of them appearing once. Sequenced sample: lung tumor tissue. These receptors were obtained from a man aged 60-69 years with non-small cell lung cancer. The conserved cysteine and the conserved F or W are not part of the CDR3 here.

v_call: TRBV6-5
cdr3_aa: TSSRLQGERVEAF

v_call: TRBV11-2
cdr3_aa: VSGYTRDTGELF

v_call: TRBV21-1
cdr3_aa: ASSKVMGCRKRQPQH

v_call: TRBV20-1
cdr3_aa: SASGDREDIEAF

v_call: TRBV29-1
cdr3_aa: NIAPSGANVLT

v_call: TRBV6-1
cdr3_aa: ASSEVSKSSQPQH

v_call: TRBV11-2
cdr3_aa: ASSSGNVRGNEQF

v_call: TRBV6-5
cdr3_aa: ASSYSEVTLH

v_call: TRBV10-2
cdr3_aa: PSIQQGDYGYT

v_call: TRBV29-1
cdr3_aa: NVKTGGVGELF

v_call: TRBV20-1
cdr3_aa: SAIDNVGTGVLF

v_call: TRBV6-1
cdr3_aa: ASSGLIGGQPQH

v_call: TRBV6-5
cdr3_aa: AISYSRREGTEAL

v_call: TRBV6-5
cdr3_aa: AITETFPRSSRNTIY

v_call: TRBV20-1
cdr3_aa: SARSGTGHQETQY

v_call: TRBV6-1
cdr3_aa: ASSRAGWQY

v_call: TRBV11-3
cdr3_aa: ASRLHTGTQY

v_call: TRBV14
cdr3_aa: ARSISFRTSGTGETQY

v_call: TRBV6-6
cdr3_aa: GTRGTDTQY

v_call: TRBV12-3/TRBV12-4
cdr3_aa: ASSHRDPDSYEQY

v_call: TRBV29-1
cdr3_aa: SGGLARDTQY

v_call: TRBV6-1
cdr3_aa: ASSEQGSNESF

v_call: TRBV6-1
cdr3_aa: ASSKRLLIGPTYEQY

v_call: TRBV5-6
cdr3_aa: ASSLGGTHRVRAHY